The following is a TCR beta chain sequence with its context. Its antigen specificity is not known. The input lacks base qualities; no much larger clone sits a single base away. Taken with the paper, the label for time point translates to: baseline before oral tofacitinib. From alopecia areata patients, peripheral blood was collected along with lesional scalp punch biopsies. PBMCs were separated by density centrifugation and stained for CD3, CD4 and CD8, after which CD4+ and CD8+ T cells were sorted on a FACSAria. From the cysteine through the phenylalanine, the CDR3 covers 15 amino acids. Only the CDR3 portion is preserved as DNA: 45 bases, with reading frame beginning at the first base. CDR1 SGHRS and CDR2 YFSETQ are derived from the germline V gene. V trim: 6 bases; J trim: 1 base; unmatched bases: 8. The method was the immunoSEQ multiplex PCR assay. To provide template for TCR sequencing, every sample had RNA extracted and reverse transcribed into cDNA. SuperScript III was used for first-strand cDNA synthesis, primed with a 2:1 mix of oligo-dT and random hexamers. A synthetic immune receptor repertoire was used to measure amplification bias, and any remaining bias was corrected computationally. For the original study's pipeline: Raw reads were preprocessed to remove errors, and CDR3 was defined according to IMGT conventions as the region from the conserved cysteine to phenylalanine. To get clonality, Shannon entropy was normalized by log2 of the number of productive unique TCRs and the result was subtracted from 1. CD4 or CD8 identity of scalp clones was inferred by cross-referencing scalp TCRbeta sequences with sorted blood CD4 and CD8 repertoires. TCRdb obtained this table from immuneACCESS and retained in-frame rearrangements with V and J assigned. These tables miss some clones; where compared with another copy, unresolved V genes account for less than half of the shortfall, and the remainder is unexplained. That table gives V, J and clone size, and the DNA gave D and trimming. Within this sample are around 250,000 clones, with under 70% of them counted one time only. The ten largest clonotypes hold 0.95% to 1.5% of the sample.

This sample is part of a study of CD8+ T cells in alopecia areata (dated by TCRdb to the late 2010s). Notes on the research overall: Treated patients were enrolled in an open-label pilot trial of oral tofacitinib, 5 to 10 mg twice daily, for moderate-to-severe alopecia areata. Tofacitinib was given for 6 to 18 months, followed by 6 months of follow-up off drug to assess delayed response and recurrence. In both human patients and the C3H/HeJ mouse model, the study applied high-throughput TCRbeta sequencing to look at T cell clonal expansion in alopecia areata. Human TCRbeta sequencing covered scalp tissue and sorted CD4+ and CD8+ peripheral blood T cells from patchy and totalis/universalis alopecia areata patients and healthy controls. Patients on tofacitinib were biopsied at baseline and after 4 and 24 weeks of treatment, and several of the patients also had a later scalp biopsy. Clonality in the scalp was compared among normal scalp (n=4), patchy alopecia areata scalp (n=8), and alopecia totalis/universalis scalp (n=8). RNA was obtained with the PAXgene miRNA kit for fixed scalp, the miRNeasy kit for PBMCs, and the RNeasy kit for mouse skin. TCRbeta CDR3 regions were amplified by immunoSEQ multiplex PCR with 35 Vbeta forward and 13 Jbeta reverse primers.

What the study reported, not specific to this receptor: Compared with mice, TCR sequences shared between patients were less clear, possibly partly because of HLA diversity across the patient population. Unlike mouse skin, where gammadelta T cells dominate, normal human skin contains resident alphabeta T cells that get sequenced too, which complicates analysis of the scalp TCR repertoire. Higher clonality and more expanded CD8+ clones were observed in lesional scalp than in normal scalp, particularly in alopecia totalis/universalis, a finding suggestive of antigenic drive.

The specimen was CD4+ T cells sorted from blood, collected at week 0. This TCR was recovered from a human donor with alopecia areata. The chain is made from TRBV5-1 and TRBJ2-7; TRBD1 aligns with 9 central bases. The CDR3 corresponds to CASTSGTGISYEQYF. The bases are TGCGCCAGCACTTCGGGGACAGGGATATCCTACGAGCAGTACTTC.